Many counts were recorded for the clone carrying this T cell receptor beta chain. CDR1 and CDR2 (germline): SQVTM, ANQGSEA. The CDR3 sequence is 11 residues long. The V end lost 4 bases, the J end lost 6 bases, and 9 bases lay between the germline ends. Amplified TCR beta CDR3 regions came from RNA transcripts. In the first-round RT-PCR of the TCR CDR3, the HTBI primer set was used. TCRdb ran MiXCR on the multiplex PCR reads and lists one entry per CDR3 protein. Of around 620,000 distinct CDR3 sequences in the sample, over 12% were seen once. This record belongs to a study of T cells in Graves' hyperthyroidism and ophthalmopathy.

This chain connects TRBV29-1 to TRBJ1-1; D ambiguous. This receptor was taken from a woman between 18 and 30 years old with Graves' ophthalmopathy. The sequencing input was blood. CDR3 protein: CSVAGRAEAFF. CDR3 nucleotides: TGCAGCGTTGCCGGGAGAGCTGAAGCTTTCTTT. The variable domain in full, completed from reference TRBV29-1 and TRBJ1-1, reads SAVISQKPSRDICQRGTSLTIQCQVDSQVTMMFWYRQQPGQSLTLIATANQGSEATYESGFVIDKFPISRPNLTFSTLTVSNMSPEDSSIYLCSVAGRAEAFFGQGTRLTVV.